A single T cell receptor (beta chain) is shown here with its context. What it binds is not known. Treatment of the sample: roughly 20 received Ad26.COV2.S at low or high dose, single or two shots; about 5 received placebo; per-sample allocation not given. Sampling was done on day 63 after the first vaccine or placebo injection. The shot given was an Ad26 vector that makes Wuhan-strain SARS-CoV-2 spike. Assay: immunoSEQ multiplex PCR; the TCRdb copy retains only in-frame clones and omits some. This sample has fewer than 400,000 clones, with about nine tenths found just once. The data were taken from a study of Ad26.COV2.S vaccination and SARS-CoV-2 variants. The wider study: Participants got Ad26.COV2.S intramuscularly, once or twice 56 days apart. Study-wide points: The analyses of TCR breadth and depth may have understated the size of total T cell responses. Recipients of either vaccine or placebo displayed similar breadth of non-spike TCRs.

The TCR sequence derives from a person between 18 and 65 years old who received the Ad26.COV2.S COVID-19 vaccine or a placebo. Sequencing was performed on peripheral blood, taken in a trial of Ad26.COV2.S vaccine versus placebo.

The CDR3 DNA reads TGTGCCAGCAGTTACACGCAAACAGGGGGTAATTCACCCCTCCACTTT. Protein product: CASSYTQTGGNSPLHF. V usage is TRBV6-5 and J usage is TRBJ1-6; TRBD1 aligns across 8 bases. Trimming cost V 2 bases and J 6 bases; bases outside gene matches: 6. Germline V gene sequence: CDR1 MNHEY, CDR2 SVGAGI. The CDR3 has 16 residues.